The 3 T cell receptor beta chains below come from one sample, sequenced in a study of blood T cells in healthy people across ages. Through a sample-barcoded 5' primer and a J-beta primer mix, a second PCR was run for roughly 6 to 12 cycles. TCRdb recomputed calls from the 5' RACE reads with MiXCR, one row per CDR3 protein. Of 650,000 to 800,000 distinct CDR3 sequences listed, roughly half are singletons. The sample was blood. The receptor set was obtained from a woman aged 80 or older in good health.

This chain uses TRBV7-9 with TRBJ1-2; D gene uncertain. The CDR3 has 16 amino acids. The V end was cut by 0 bases, the J end by 5 bases, with 16 bases between. CDR1 is SEHNR and CDR2 is FQNEAQ in the germline V gene (reference sequence). In DNA form, the CDR3 reads TGTGCCAGCAGCTTAGCTCTTGGCCTGGGAAGGTATGGCTACACCTTC. As protein: CASSLALGLGRYGYTF.

Remarks on this clonotype: One end of the junction fails to match germline, which may point to a read error. The rearrangement joins TRBV2 to TRBJ2-3, with TRBD2 matching over 7 bases. There are 15 residues in the CDR3. Germline assignment: CDR1 SNHLY and CDR2 FYNNEI. CDR3 amino acids: CAGSRRDYTTDTQYF. The CDR3 DNA is TGTGCCGGCAGTCGCCGGGACTATACTACAGATACGCAGTATTTT.

This chain uses TRBV6-1 with TRBJ1-1; D unresolved. This CDR3 has 20 residues. The ends were cut back, 4 bases at V and 5 bases at J, with 32 bases in the middle. Germline lookup yields CDR1 MNHNS and CDR2 SASEGT. CDR3 nucleotide sequence: TGTGCCAGCAGTGCCAATACCCCCTCAGGTCCCCGTGGGGTGGGGACTGAAGCTTTCTTT. This translates into CASSANTPSGPRGVGTEAFF.